This entry features one T cell receptor (beta chain) sequence. A library of TCRbeta sequences, prepared with unique molecular identifiers, was generated. Each CDR3 protein gets one entry after TCRdb re-called the PCR reads with MiXCR. The data contain over 400,000 distinct CDR3 sequences, approximately 13% of them singletons. Per the germline V gene, CDR1 is SGHTA and CDR2 is FQGNSA. V trimming: 1 base; J trimming: 10 bases; junction bases outside the gene matches: 9. CDR3 length equals 15 residues. This sample is drawn from a study of T-cell reconstitution after alpha-beta-depleted transplantation in children.

The V gene is TRBV7-2, the J gene TRBJ2-1; TRBD2 agrees at 8 bases. This clonotype was obtained from a human donor who donated a stem cell graft to a child with combined immunodeficiency. This sample comprised PBMCs from the stem cell graft donor, obtained from the stem cell graft. As DNA, the CDR3 is TGTGCCAGCAGCTTAGTCCCAGCGGGGGTTGGGGAGCAGTTCTTC. Amino acid sequence: CASSLVPAGVGEQFF.